This is a list of T cell receptor beta chains from one sample in a study of shared T cell receptors in the human thymus. Assay used: immunoSEQ multiplex PCR; TCRdb lists only in-frame clones, some missing. This table holds 550,000 to 800,000 clones, approximately 83% found once. Separately, the same data were catalogued under a study of human thymus T cells.

Sequencing was performed on thymocytes. The source of these receptors is a girl in the first two years of life with a congenital heart defect. Both conserved end residues are part of each CDR3. The D gene is left open where the match is weak. Size tells how often a clone was seen (once, few, many) or the class of an expanded clone, and some rows leave it out.

j_gene: TRBJ1-2
v_gene: TRBV29-1
abundance: .
d_gene: TRBD1
CDR3nt: TGCAGCGGATCCGGGACAGGGAACTATGGCTACACCTTC
CDR3aa: CSGSGTGNYGYTF

j_gene: TRBJ2-5
v_gene: TRBV7-2
abundance: .
d_gene: TRBD2
CDR3nt: TGTGCCAGCAGCTTAGGCAGTAGGCTAGCGGAGGATCAAGAGACCCAGTACTTC
CDR3aa: CASSLGSRLAEDQETQYF

j_gene: TRBJ1-3
v_gene: TRBV4-1
abundance: .
d_gene: TRBD1
CDR3nt: TGCGCCAGCAGCCAAGGGGACAGGGTCCCAAAATCTGGAAACACCATATATTTT
CDR3aa: CASSQGDRVPKSGNTIYF

j_gene: TRBJ1-2
v_gene: TRBV7-9
abundance: .
d_gene: TRBD1
CDR3nt: TGTGCCAGCAGCTTCCGGGACAGGAGAAACTATGGCTACACCTTC
CDR3aa: CASSFRDRRNYGYTF

j_gene: TRBJ1-1
v_gene: TRBV7-9
abundance: .
d_gene: .
CDR3nt: TGTGCCAGCAGCCTTGGCGGACACCGGAACACTGAAGCTTTCTTT
CDR3aa: CASSLGGHRNTEAFF

j_gene: TRBJ2-3
v_gene: TRBV6-5
abundance: .
d_gene: TRBD2
CDR3nt: TGTGCCAGCAGTTACCGGGGGGGAGGGAGCACAGATACGCAGTATTTT
CDR3aa: CASSYRGGGSTDTQYF

j_gene: TRBJ1-5
v_gene: TRBV15
abundance: .
d_gene: TRBD1
CDR3nt: TGTGCCACCAGCAGAGAGGGACAGGGGCAACAGCCCCAGCATTTT
CDR3aa: CATSREGQGQQPQHF

j_gene: TRBJ1-3
v_gene: TRBV5-4
abundance: .
d_gene: TRBD1
CDR3nt: TGTGCCAGCAGCGGACAGGGCGGGGGAAACACCATATATTTT
CDR3aa: CASSGQGGGNTIYF

j_gene: TRBJ2-7
v_gene: TRBV2
abundance: .
d_gene: TRBD1
CDR3nt: TGTGCCAGAGGGACAGGGGGCCACGAGCAGTACTTC
CDR3aa: CARGTGGHEQYF

j_gene: TRBJ1-1
v_gene: TRBV28
abundance: .
d_gene: .
CDR3nt: TGTGCCAGCAGTTTATTACGGGAGATGAACACTGAAGCTTTCTTT
CDR3aa: CASSLLREMNTEAFF

j_gene: TRBJ1-1
v_gene: TRBV15
abundance: .
d_gene: .
CDR3nt: TGTGCCACCAGCAGAGGGGGCAGGAACACTGAAGCTTTCTTT
CDR3aa: CATSRGGRNTEAFF

j_gene: TRBJ1-5
v_gene: TRBV19
abundance: once
d_gene: TRBD1
CDR3nt: TGTGCCAGTAGTTCACAGGGGGTTCAGCCCCAGCATTTT
CDR3aa: CASSSQGVQPQHF

j_gene: TRBJ2-7
v_gene: TRBV6-5
abundance: .
d_gene: .
CDR3nt: TGTGCCAGCAGTTACTCGAGTAATAGGAGGTCCTACGAGCAGTACTTC
CDR3aa: CASSYSSNRRSYEQYF

j_gene: TRBJ1-6
v_gene: TRBV25-1
abundance: .
d_gene: .
CDR3nt: TGTGCCAGCAGTGATAAGCCACCCCTCCACTTT
CDR3aa: CASSDKPPLHF

j_gene: TRBJ2-3
v_gene: TRBV9
abundance: .
d_gene: TRBD2
CDR3nt: TGTGCCAGCAGCACCCGGGCTTCTAGCGGGGGCACAGATACGCAGTATTTT
CDR3aa: CASSTRASSGGTDTQYF

j_gene: TRBJ2-5
v_gene: TRBV7-9
abundance: once
d_gene: TRBD2
CDR3nt: TGTGCCAGCAGACCTCCAGGGGCGGTTAGCGGGGGCCAAGAGACCCAGTACTTC
CDR3aa: CASRPPGAVSGGQETQYF

j_gene: TRBJ1-2
v_gene: TRBV5-1
abundance: .
d_gene: .
CDR3nt: TGCGCCAGCAGCCCGCTCACTCGTGCGACTCCTCAGCTGCACTATGGCTACACCTTC
CDR3aa: CASSPLTRATPQLHYGYTF

j_gene: TRBJ1-5
v_gene: TRBV28
abundance: .
d_gene: TRBD1
CDR3nt: TGTGCCAGCAGTCGACCGGGACAGGGGAATCAGCCCCAGCATTTT
CDR3aa: CASSRPGQGNQPQHF

j_gene: TRBJ2-1
v_gene: TRBV5-4
abundance: .
d_gene: .
CDR3nt: TGTGCCAGCACCCCGGAAGGAGGGGCTCGGCGCAATGAGCAGTTCTTC
CDR3aa: CASTPEGGARRNEQFF

j_gene: TRBJ1-2
v_gene: TRBV5-6
abundance: .
d_gene: .
CDR3nt: TGTGCCAGCAGTCCAACGACAGGACGGGTTGGCTACACCTTC
CDR3aa: CASSPTTGRVGYTF

j_gene: TRBJ2-5
v_gene: TRBV6-5
abundance: .
d_gene: TRBD2
CDR3nt: TGTGCCAGCAGTTACTCGAGGGCTAGCGGGGTGGAGACCCAGTACTTC
CDR3aa: CASSYSRASGVETQYF

j_gene: TRBJ1-2
v_gene: TRBV7-2
abundance: .
d_gene: .
CDR3nt: TGTGCCAGCAGCTCCCCTAGTATACAGGGAGCTAACTATGGCTACACCTTC
CDR3aa: CASSSPSIQGANYGYTF

j_gene: TRBJ1-1
v_gene: TRBV7-9
abundance: .
d_gene: .
CDR3nt: TGTGACAATCGTCCCCGGGTTGAAGCTTTCTTT
CDR3aa: CDNRPRVEAFF

j_gene: TRBJ2-5
v_gene: TRBV2
abundance: .
d_gene: .
CDR3nt: TGTGCCAGCAGCGCCGGTGCTCCGCGCCAAGAGACCCAGTACTTC
CDR3aa: CASSAGAPRQETQYF

j_gene: TRBJ1-2
v_gene: TRBV16
abundance: .
d_gene: TRBD1
CDR3nt: TGTGCCAGCAGCCGTATAAGCGGGACAGGGGAAGGTCTTTACTATGGCTACACCTTC
CDR3aa: CASSRISGTGEGLYYGYTF

j_gene: TRBJ1-3
v_gene: TRBV10-1
abundance: .
d_gene: .
CDR3nt: TGCGCCAGCAGTGAAGGGGAACAGGGAAGAAACACCATATATTTT
CDR3aa: CASSEGEQGRNTIYF

j_gene: TRBJ1-2
v_gene: TRBV4-3
abundance: .
d_gene: TRBD1
CDR3nt: TGCGCCAGCAGCCAGCACGGGACAGTCGATGGCTACACCTTC
CDR3aa: CASSQHGTVDGYTF

j_gene: TRBJ1-2
v_gene: TRBV15
abundance: .
d_gene: TRBD1
CDR3nt: TGTGCCACCAGCAGAGATACTACCTCGGACAGGGGGAGGTACTATGGCTACACCTTC
CDR3aa: CATSRDTTSDRGRYYGYTF

j_gene: TRBJ1-1
v_gene: TRBV7-9
abundance: .
d_gene: .
CDR3nt: TGTGCCAGCAGCTTAGTCGGGGGACCTGAAGCTTTCTTT
CDR3aa: CASSLVGGPEAFF

j_gene: TRBJ1-1
v_gene: TRBV10-2
abundance: .
d_gene: .
CDR3nt: TGCGCCAGCAGTGAAAGTGGTCAGGGGAACACTGAAGCTTTCTTT
CDR3aa: CASSESGQGNTEAFF

j_gene: TRBJ2-3
v_gene: TRBV5-5
abundance: .
d_gene: TRBD1
CDR3nt: TGTGCCAGCAGCTTGCGGGACAGGGACACAGATACGCAGTATTTT
CDR3aa: CASSLRDRDTDTQYF

j_gene: TRBJ1-1
v_gene: TRBV4-3
abundance: .
d_gene: .
CDR3nt: TGCGCCAGCAGCCACATCGGGAGTCACACTGAAGCTTTCTTT
CDR3aa: CASSHIGSHTEAFF

j_gene: TRBJ2-5
v_gene: TRBV9
abundance: .
d_gene: .
CDR3nt: TGTGCCAGCAGCGGACCCCCAGGGACCCAGTACTTC
CDR3aa: CASSGPPGTQYF

j_gene: TRBJ1-6
v_gene: TRBV2
abundance: .
d_gene: .
CDR3nt: TGTGCCAGCAGTGATGATCAGGGGTATAATTCACCCCTCCACTTT
CDR3aa: CASSDDQGYNSPLHF

j_gene: TRBJ1-4
v_gene: TRBV4-1
abundance: .
d_gene: .
CDR3nt: TGCGCCAGCAGCCAAGCGAGGGAAGCTAATGAAAAACTGTTTTTT
CDR3aa: CASSQAREANEKLFF

j_gene: TRBJ2-7
v_gene: TRBV7-9
abundance: .
d_gene: TRBD1
CDR3nt: TGTGCCAGCAGCTTAATGGACAGGATTGACGAGCAGTACTTC
CDR3aa: CASSLMDRIDEQYF

j_gene: TRBJ2-2
v_gene: TRBV9
abundance: .
d_gene: TRBD1
CDR3nt: TGTGCCAGCAGCGGGGAGGACAGGGGGAACACCGGGGAGCTGTTTTTT
CDR3aa: CASSGEDRGNTGELFF

j_gene: TRBJ1-4
v_gene: TRBV4-1
abundance: .
d_gene: .
CDR3nt: TGCGCCAGCAGCCAAGATGTAGGGGCACCACTTGGGGTTTTT
CDR3aa: CASSQDVGAPLGVF

j_gene: TRBJ1-1
v_gene: TRBV5-1
abundance: .
d_gene: TRBD1
CDR3nt: TGCGCCAGCAGCGGTCCCGGGACAGGGGGCACTGAAGCTTTCTTT
CDR3aa: CASSGPGTGGTEAFF

j_gene: TRBJ1-4
v_gene: TRBV11-2
abundance: .
d_gene: .
CDR3nt: TGTGCCAGCAGCTTCGACAGGTTCCCGCTTAGGAATGAAAAACTGTTTTTT
CDR3aa: CASSFDRFPLRNEKLFF

j_gene: TRBJ2-5
v_gene: TRBV27
abundance: .
d_gene: TRBD1
CDR3nt: TGTGCCAGCAGAAGATCCGGGACAGGTCCGTGGAGGACCCAGTACTTC
CDR3aa: CASRRSGTGPWRTQYF